This is a list of T cell receptor beta chains from one sample in a study of T cells in Graves' hyperthyroidism and ophthalmopathy. TCRdb itself ran the multiplex PCR reads through MiXCR, one entry per CDR3 protein. The sample records a few hundred thousand distinct CDR3 sequences, more than 15% being singletons. Material: blood. Receptors were obtained from a woman between 35 and 50 years old with Graves' ophthalmopathy. Each CDR3 is given with its conserved first and last residue. The order of the fields is V gene, clone size, D gene, J gene, CDR3 protein, CDR3 DNA. The D gene is left open where the match is weak. Clone size is not always given. Where it is, it says once, few, many or a class for expanded clones.

>TRBV6-1|few|-|TRBJ2-5
CASRQTNGETQYF
TGTGCCAGCAGGCAGACGAATGGAGAGACCCAGTACTTC
>TRBV5-1|many|-|TRBJ1-3
CASSLYPGATGNTIYF
TGCGCCAGCAGCTTGTATCCGGGAGCTACGGGGAACACCATATATTTT
>TRBV13|many|-|TRBJ2-3
CASSLDPPDTQYF
TGTGCCAGCAGCTTAGACCCCCCAGATACGCAGTATTTT
>TRBV28|many|TRBD2|TRBJ2-7
CASSNPGLAFEQYF
TGTGCCAGCAGCAATCCGGGACTAGCTTTCGAGCAGTACTTC
>TRBV3-1|many|TRBD2|TRBJ2-1
CASSLFSGSSYNEQFF
TGTGCCAGCAGCCTATTTAGCGGGAGCTCCTACAATGAGCAGTTCTTC
>TRBV29-1|few|TRBD1|TRBJ1-1
CSVEDQGGTEAFF
TGCAGCGTTGAAGATCAGGGGGGCACTGAAGCTTTCTTT
>TRBV12-3/TRBV12-4|many|TRBD1|TRBJ1-5
CASLPSGAGGHQPQHF
TGTGCCAGCCTCCCTTCAGGAGCAGGGGGCCATCAGCCCCAGCATTTT
>TRBV6-1|few|TRBD1|TRBJ2-1
CASSAYASGQFMNEQFF
TGTGCCAGCAGTGCCTACGCCTCGGGACAGTTTATGAATGAGCAGTTCTTC
>TRBV11-1|many|TRBD2|TRBJ2-3
CASSLGSGRRADTQYF
TGTGCCAGCAGCTTAGGCAGCGGGAGAAGAGCAGATACGCAGTATTTT
>TRBV7-2|-|TRBD1|TRBJ1-4
CASSRPGGTNEKLFF
TGTGCCAGCAGCCGACCAGGGGGAACTAATGAAAAACTGTTTTTT
>TRBV28|many|-|TRBJ2-1
CASSLYDRSEQFF
TGTGCCAGCAGTTTATATGACAGGAGCGAGCAGTTCTTC
>TRBV11-2|many|TRBD2|TRBJ2-3
CASSLGRLAGPSTDTQYF
TGTGCCAGCAGCTTAGGTAGACTAGCGGGGCCTAGCACAGATACGCAGTATTTT
>TRBV6-1|-|-|TRBJ2-7
CASRREVISYEQYF
TGTGCCAGCAGGAGGGAAGTTATCTCCTACGAGCAGTACTTC
>TRBV7-3|many|-|TRBJ1-1
CASSPGTSNTEAFF
TGTGCCAGCAGCCCCGGGACATCGAACACTGAAGCTTTCTTT
>TRBV2|many|TRBD1|TRBJ2-7
CASRGQGAGEQYF
TGTGCCAGCAGGGGACAGGGGGCAGGGGAGCAGTACTTC
>TRBV4-1|few|-|TRBJ1-2
CASSQALTNNYGYTF
TGCGCCAGCAGCCAAGCCTTAACAAATAACTATGGCTACACCTTC
>TRBV9|-|-|TRBJ2-5
CASSVGGTTKMETQYF
TGTGCCAGCAGCGTAGGAGGCACCACTAAGATGGAGACCCAGTACTTC
>TRBV6-1|-|TRBD1|TRBJ1-6
CASSPGTGGVWYNSPLHF
TGTGCCAGCAGTCCCGGGACAGGGGGTGTTTGGTATAATTCACCCCTCCACTTT
>TRBV6-1|-|TRBD1|TRBJ1-1
CASRTGIGNTEAFF
TGTGCCAGCAGGACAGGGATCGGGAACACTGAAGCTTTCTTT
>TRBV5-1|many|TRBD1|TRBJ1-1
CASSLGDSRTTEAFF
TGCGCCAGCAGCTTGGGGGACAGTAGAACCACTGAAGCTTTCTTT
>TRBV11-2|many|-|TRBJ2-3
CASSLGDSGHTDTQYF
TGTGCCAGCAGCTTAGGGGATAGCGGACATACAGATACGCAGTATTTT
>TRBV6-5|many|TRBD1|TRBJ2-7
CASSYPRDSTYEQYF
TGTGCCAGCAGTTACCCCCGGGACAGTACTTACGAGCAGTACTTC